This entry features one T cell receptor (beta chain) sequence. Here immunoSEQ multiplex PCR was the method, and the copy in TCRdb shows in-frame clones only, minus some. The sample holds about 81,000 clones, around four fifths seen once. Trimming stripped 6 bases from V and 5 bases from J, with 10 bases between. Per germline, CDR1 MNHNY and CDR2 SVGAGI (reference sequence). The CDR3 loop spans 12 amino acids. This sample stems from a study of technical replicates of blood from a handful of donors. Sequencing was carried out using PBMCs. This sequence originates from a human donor in good health. Some clones in this sample may be carry-over from other donors' samples. The chain is built from TRBV6-6 and TRBJ1-1; D is undetermined. The CDR3 spells CASRGVETEAFF. CDR3 DNA: TGTGCCAGCAGGGGCGTAGAAACTGAAGCTTTCTTT.